The 30 T cell receptor beta chains below were found in one sample sequenced in a study of cytomegalovirus exposure and HLA in healthy donors. This PCR relied on a set of 60 Vbeta primers and 13 Jbeta primers. Profiling relied on immunoSEQ multiplex PCR, and the TCRdb table lists in-frame clones only, not all of them. Here the sample spans some 140,000 clones, 76% being singletons. What was sequenced was PBMCs. These receptors all come from a female donor in good health and CMV-seropositive.

Points on this clone: This sample also contains other DNA sequences that code for the same CDR3. The chain has TRBV6-5 and TRBJ1-1; D is ambiguous. V lost 2 bases and J lost 0, with 7 bases in between. This CDR3 has 14 residues. Germline lookup yields CDR1 MNHEY and CDR2 SVGAGI. This CDR3 is CASSYGQVNTEAFF. In DNA form, the CDR3 reads TGTGCCAGCAGTTACGGGCAGGTGAACACTGAAGCTTTCTTT.

V and J are TRBV6-5 and TRBJ2-5; D is perhaps TRBD1 (6 bases). CDR3 size: 13 residues. Trimming removed 4 bases from V and 9 bases from J, with 15 bases in between. CDR1 is MNHEY, CDR2 SVGAGI, per germline. CDR3 bases: TGTGCCAGCAGTTCATCACAGGGACGATCCCAGTACTTC. Translating gives CASSSSQGRSQYF.

The chain has TRBV18 and TRBJ1-5, with D possibly being TRBD1 (5 bases). Trimming took 2 bases from V and 2 from J, leaving 10 bases between them. This CDR3 region has 15 residues. Germline CDR1 is KGHSH and CDR2 is LQKENI. In nucleotides, the CDR3 is TGTGCCAGCTCACCATCCAGGGAGGGCAATCAGCCCCAGCATTTT. Translating gives CASSPSREGNQPQHF.

This chain connects TRBV10-1 to TRBJ2-1, with D perhaps TRBD1 (5 bases). From germline, CDR1 is WNHNN and CDR2 SYGVQD (reference sequence). The V gene lost 4 bases and the J gene lost 6 bases, with 22 bases spanning the gap. The CDR3 consists of 17 residues. DNA for the CDR3: TGCGCCAGCAGTGGACCCCCAGGGCCACATACTTTCAATGAGCAGTTCTTC. This encodes CASSGPPGPHTFNEQFF.

CDR3 in DNA: TGTGCCAGCAGCCCGTCGGAGGGGCCTTCAGATACGCAGTATTTT. This encodes CASSPSEGPSDTQYF. The V and J genes are TRBV7-3 and TRBJ2-3, with D possibly TRBD2 on 6 matching bases. Trimming took off 5 bases at V and 4 bases at J, with 16 bases between the two ends. This CDR3 is 15 amino acids long. Per the germline V gene, CDR1 is SGHTA and CDR2 is FQGTGA.

This clone was detected once. The chain has TRBV7-9 and TRBJ2-2; 7 bases match TRBD1. The CDR3 sequence is 15 residues long. Germline V gene sequence: CDR1 SEHNR, CDR2 FQNEAQ (reference sequence). V dropped 2 bases and J dropped 6; count of bases not matched to a gene: 6. In DNA form, the CDR3 reads TGTGCCAGCAGCTTACTGACAGGGAAGGCCGGGGAGCTGTTTTTT. Encoded protein: CASSLLTGKAGELFF.

J is TRBJ2-7 and V is TRBV10-3; tentative D call: TRBD2 (6 bases). The V end lost 3 bases, the J end lost 6 bases, and 18 bases lay between the germline ends. CDR1 is ENHRY, CDR2 SYGVKD, per germline. CDR3 length: 15 amino acids. CDR3 protein: CAISEGRERRSEQYF. As DNA, the CDR3 is TGTGCCATCAGTGAAGGTCGGGAGAGGCGCTCCGAGCAGTACTTC.

This clone was picked up one time. The chain links TRBV7-2 to TRBJ2-7, with unresolved D. This CDR3 is built from 13 residues. Germline CDR1 is SGHTA and CDR2 is FQGNSA. The germline V and J ends were trimmed by 7 bases and 1 base, with 11 bases remaining between them. The CDR3 sequence is CASTSSISYEQYF. In DNA form, the CDR3 reads TGTGCCAGCACAAGTAGCATTTCCTACGAGCAGTACTTC.

V usage is TRBV28 and J usage is TRBJ2-5; 7 positions agree with TRBD1. The CDR3 totals 13 residues. The germline CDR1 and CDR2 sequences are MDHEN and SYDVKM. V gave up 6 bases and J gave up 1 base; unmatched junction bases: 2. CDR3 residues: CASRWDSQETQYF. The CDR3 nucleotides are TGTGCCAGCAGATGGGACAGCCAAGAGACCCAGTACTTC.

In the case of this clone: Germline is not matched at one junction end, which may reflect a read error. The chain has TRBV5-5 and TRBJ2-6; 8 nucleotides agree with TRBD1. This CDR3 spans 16 amino acids. CDR1 and CDR2 (germline): SGHKS, YYEKEE (reference sequence). CDR3 residues: CASSLGTGRGANVPTF. In DNA, the CDR3 is TGTGCCAGCAGCTTGGGGACAGGGCGAGGGGCCAACGTCCCGACTTTC.

In DNA, the CDR3 is TGTGCCAGCTCGGACAGCCGAAACACCATATATTTT. This codes for CASSDSRNTIYF. This chain links TRBV5-4 with TRBJ1-3, with a possible D match to TRBD1 (6 bases). V lost 7 bases and J lost 5, with 10 bases in between. The CDR3 length is 12 residues. Germline-derived CDR1 and CDR2 are SGHNT and YYREEE (reference sequence).

J is TRBJ1-1 and V is TRBV19, with TRBD1 as a possible D gene (5 bases). V lost 5 bases and J lost 11, with 15 bases in between. The CDR3 contains 12 residues. The germline V gene encodes CDR1 LNHDA and CDR2 SQIVND (reference sequence). This chain's CDR3 is CASSDRGLRAFF. CDR3 coding DNA: TGTGCCAGTAGTGATAGGGGTCTTCGGGCTTTCTTT.

The chain joins TRBV5-1 to TRBJ2-2; 9 bases agree with TRBD1. J gave up 4 bases and V 5 bases, and 6 bases lay outside the gene matches. CDR3 length: 15 residues. Germline V gene lookup returns CDR1 SGHRS and CDR2 YFSETQ. CDR3 protein: CASRGQGVFTGELFF. In nucleotides, the CDR3 is TGCGCCAGCAGGGGACAGGGAGTCTTCACCGGGGAGCTGTTTTTT.

The rearrangement links TRBV15 to TRBJ2-5; 7 nucleotides match TRBD1. The junction had 12 bases not matched to a gene; V was cut back by 2 bases and J by 3 bases. The CDR3 covers 17 residues. In germline, CDR1 is LNHNV, CDR2 YYDKDF (reference sequence). CDR3 DNA: TGTGCCACCAGCAGAAGACCGACAGGGCCGTTAAAAGAGACCCAGTACTTC. Translation gives CATSRRPTGPLKETQYF.

This clone was counted a single time. The CDR3 DNA is TGTGCCAGCGGGAGGGGGGCAGACTCCTACAATGAGCAGTTCTTC. Protein sequence: CASGRGADSYNEQFF. The V gene is TRBV5-4, the J gene TRBJ2-1; the D gene is possibly TRBD2 (7 bases). V gave up 7 bases and J gave up 0 bases, with 14 bases separating them. Germline loops: CDR1 SGHNT, CDR2 YYREEE (reference sequence). This CDR3 comprises 15 residues. Looking up the rest from reference TRBV5-4 and TRBJ2-1 gives the full variable domain: ETGVTQSPTHLIKTRGQQVTLRCSSQSGHNTVSWYQQALGQGPQFIFQYYREEENGRGNFPPRFSGLQFPNYSSELNVNALELDDSALYLCASGRGADSYNEQFFGPGTRLTVL.

This chain uses TRBV28 with TRBJ1-4; 7 positions match TRBD1. Germline loops: CDR1 MDHEN, CDR2 SYDVKM. The CDR3 runs 16 residues. V shed 4 bases and J 0 bases; nucleotides not matched to a gene: 5. CDR3 nucleotide sequence: TGTGCCAGCAGTTCCTGGACAGGAACAACTAATGAAAAACTGTTTTTT. Residues: CASSSWTGTTNEKLFF.

This chain links TRBV11-2 with TRBJ2-7; 7 bases agree with TRBD1. The CDR3 contains 14 residues. Germline V lookup: CDR1 SGHAT, CDR2 FQNNGV. With V trimmed by 4 bases and J by 6 bases, 9 bases remained unmatched. The CDR3 region is CASSSTRQGFEQYF. In DNA, the CDR3 is TGTGCCAGCAGCTCAACACGACAGGGCTTCGAGCAGTACTTC. The full variable domain, in which reference TRBV11-2 and TRBJ2-7 provide the parts outside the CDR3, is EAGVAQSPRYKIIEKRQSVAFWCNPISGHATLYWYQQILGQGPKLLIQFQNNGVVDDSQLPKDRFSAERLKGVDSTLKIQPAKLEDSAVYLCASSSTRQGFEQYFGPGTRLTVT.

V is TRBV5-4 and J is TRBJ2-7; D is unclear. Trimming left V 1 base short and J 6 bases short, with 14 bases between. Germline assignment: CDR1 SGHNT and CDR2 YYREEE (reference sequence). This CDR3 comprises 14 residues. CDR3 loop: CASSLRHPASEQYF. The CDR3 DNA follows: TGTGCCAGCAGCTTGAGACACCCCGCGTCCGAGCAGTACTTC.

This sequence joins TRBV30 and TRBJ1-2; D call uncertain. V shed 4 bases and J shed 2 bases, with 11 bases lying between them. Germline V gene lookup returns CDR1 GTSNPN and CDR2 SVGIG (reference sequence). CDR3 length: 13 residues. As DNA, the CDR3 is TGTGCCTGGACCGCCGGACTAAACTATGGCTACACCTTC. It is translated as CAWTAGLNYGYTF.

This chain uses TRBV2 with TRBJ2-3; tentative D call: TRBD2 (5 bases). The CDR3 totals 14 residues. Germline V gene data show CDR1 as SNHLY and CDR2 as FYNNEI. The V and J ends lost 6 bases and 1 base respectively, with 11 bases between them. CDR3 sequence: CASSGGSRTDTQYF. In DNA, the CDR3 is TGTGCCAGCAGCGGAGGAAGCCGCACAGATACGCAGTATTTT.

This chain joins TRBV6-5 and TRBJ2-7; TRBD2 matches at 11 bases. The CDR3 has 15 residues. The germline V gene encodes CDR1 MNHEY and CDR2 SVGAGI. The ends lost 2 bases at V and 5 bases at J; junction bases unmatched: 5. The CDR3 reads CASSYTSGSRNEQYF. CDR3 DNA: TGTGCCAGCAGTTACACTAGCGGGAGTAGGAACGAGCAGTACTTC.

The chain has TRBV5-1 and TRBJ1-1; 9 nucleotides agree with TRBD1. CDR1 is SGHRS, CDR2 YFSETQ, per germline. The CDR3 is made up of 14 amino acids. V shed 7 bases and J 2 bases; nucleotides not matched to a gene: 6. CDR3 coding DNA: TGCGCCAGCTCCGGGACAGGGTCCAACACTGAAGCTTTCTTT. Translation gives CASSGTGSNTEAFF. Looking up the rest from reference TRBV5-1 and TRBJ1-1 gives the full variable domain: KAGVTQTPRYLIKTRGQQVTLSCSPISGHRSVSWYQQTPGQGLQFLFEYFSETQRNKGNFPGRFSGRQFSNSRSEMNVSTLELGDSALYLCASSGTGSNTEAFFGQGTRLTVV.

The chain's CDR3 is CASSLGLAGLQETQYF. In nucleotides, the CDR3 is TGCGCCAGCAGCTTGGGACTAGCGGGCCTACAAGAGACCCAGTACTTC. The chain carries TRBV5-1 and TRBJ2-5, with TRBD2 identical over 10 bases. The CDR3 has 16 amino acids. CDR1 is SGHRS and CDR2 is YFSETQ in the germline V gene. Germline trimming cut 0 bases from V and 2 bases from J; bases unmatched to any gene: 4. Full variable domain (rest looked up from reference TRBV5-1 and TRBJ2-5): KAGVTQTPRYLIKTRGQQVTLSCSPISGHRSVSWYQQTPGQGLQFLFEYFSETQRNKGNFPGRFSGRQFSNSRSEMNVSTLELGDSALYLCASSLGLAGLQETQYFGPGTRLLVL.

This sequence joins TRBV30 and TRBJ2-1, with D uncertain. Trimming removed 3 bases from V and 6 bases from J, with 6 bases in between. This CDR3 contains 11 residues. The germline V gene encodes CDR1 GTSNPN and CDR2 SVGIG (reference sequence). DNA for the CDR3: TGTGCCTGGAGACAATCCAATGAGCAGTTCTTC. It encodes CAWRQSNEQFF. The entire variable domain, with the rest obtained from reference TRBV30 and TRBJ2-1, is as follows: SQTIHQWPATLVQPVGSPLSLECTVEGTSNPNLYWYRQAAGRGLQLLFYSVGIGQISSEVPQNLSASRPQDRQFILSSKKLLLSDSGFYLCAWRQSNEQFFGPGTRLTVL.

This clone was observed a few times. V is TRBV2 and J is TRBJ2-3; 14 bases are shared with TRBD2. CDR3 length: 15 residues. Germline CDR1 reads SNHLY; CDR2 reads FYNNEI. The J segment lost 5 bases and the V segment lost 7 bases, leaving 5 bases of the junction unmatched. CDR3 protein: CASNLGLAGGDTQYF. The CDR3 bases are TGTGCCAGCAATCTTGGACTAGCGGGGGGAGATACGCAGTATTTT.

V and J are TRBV5-4 and TRBJ1-6; the match to TRBD1 covers 7 bases. Germline V CDR1 and CDR2: SGHNT, YYREEE (reference sequence). Trimming took 4 bases from V and 7 from J; bases not matched to a gene: 5. This CDR3 region has 14 residues. DNA for the CDR3: TGTGCCAGCAGCCCGGGACAGCGGAATTCACCCCTCCACTTT. The encoded protein is CASSPGQRNSPLHF.

The V call is TRBV2, the J call TRBJ2-5; 8 bases line up with TRBD1. Germline CDR1 is SNHLY and CDR2 is FYNNEI. The CDR3 is 15 amino acids. J was trimmed by 7 bases and V by 5 bases; bases with no gene match: 12. CDR3 residues: CASSTSDRGQRTQYF. The DNA for the CDR3 is TGTGCCAGCAGTACCAGCGACAGGGGACAGCGGACCCAGTACTTC.

As DNA, the CDR3 is TGTGCCAGCAGCCGGGGGACTCGCGCCTACGAGCAGTACTTC. Protein product: CASSRGTRAYEQYF. The rearrangement uses TRBV7-9 and TRBJ2-7; possible D gene TRBD2, 6 bases. In germline, CDR1 is SEHNR, CDR2 FQNEAQ (reference sequence). CDR3 length: 14 amino acids. V lost 5 bases to trimming and J lost 2 bases, with 13 bases between them.

This clone was observed a few times. This chain connects TRBV7-2 to TRBJ2-5; 10 bases agree with TRBD2. The CDR3 runs 16 residues. The V and J ends lost 3 bases and 5 bases, in that order; junction bases with no gene match: 9. Germline loops: CDR1 SGHTA, CDR2 FQGNSA. CDR3 in amino acids: CASSFPSSGRSETQYF. The CDR3 DNA reads as TGTGCCAGCAGCTTCCCAAGTAGCGGGAGGTCGGAGACCCAGTACTTC.

CDR3 sequence reads: CASSFSRYNEQFF. The CDR3 coding sequence is TGCGCCAGCAGCTTTTCCAGGTACAATGAGCAGTTCTTC. V gene TRBV5-1 combines with J gene TRBJ2-1; D uncertain. Germline lookup yields CDR1 SGHRS and CDR2 YFSETQ. The CDR3 contains 13 residues. V gave up 2 bases and J gave up 4 bases, with 7 bases separating them. Based on the CDR3 plus reference TRBV5-1 and TRBJ2-1, the full variable domain is KAGVTQTPRYLIKTRGQQVTLSCSPISGHRSVSWYQQTPGQGLQFLFEYFSETQRNKGNFPGRFSGRQFSNSRSEMNVSTLELGDSALYLCASSFSRYNEQFFGPGTRLTVL.